A single sample gave rise to the 15 T cell receptor beta chains below, sequenced in a study of T cell repertoires in cytomegalovirus infection. MiXCR, run by TCRdb on the reads, gives a single entry per CDR3 protein. Here the sample spans about 920,000 distinct CDR3 sequences, about a third being singletons. No antigen has been assigned to these receptors. The input for sequencing was cultured CD8+ T cells from PBMCs, taken from culture after CMV antigen stimulation. The origin of the receptors is a human donor in good health (CMV status not recorded). Some clones in this sample may be carry-over from other donors' samples.

A note on this clonotype: This may be a read error, as it is one base from a much larger clone. The V call is TRBV7-6, the J call TRBJ2-5, with 8 bases identical to TRBD2. The CDR3 spans 13 residues. Germline lookup yields CDR1 SGHVS and CDR2 FNYEAQ. V lost 5 bases and J lost 4; bases outside the gene matches: 3. CDR3 sequence: CASSRGGTETQYF. CDR3 DNA sequence: TGTGCCAGCAGCCGCGGGGGGACAGAGACCCAGTACTTC.

The rearrangement uses TRBV6-5 and TRBJ2-3, with unresolved D. V lost 6 bases to trimming and J lost 4 bases, with 17 bases between them. CDR1 and CDR2 from the germline V gene are MNHEY and SVGAGI. This CDR3 contains 15 residues. The CDR3 here is CASSHTDGDSDTQYF. The CDR3 DNA follows: TGTGCCAGCAGCCACACGGATGGAGACTCAGATACGCAGTATTTT.

The rearrangement uses TRBV7-9 and TRBJ2-5; 7 positions match TRBD2. CDR3 size: 16 residues. The V gene end was trimmed by 2 bases and the J gene end by 1 base; junction bases not matched to a gene: 7. CDR1 is SEHNR and CDR2 is FQNEAQ in the germline V gene (reference sequence). CDR3 in DNA: TGTGCCAGCAGCTTAATCGGGGGGAATTTCCAAGAGACCCAGTACTTC. Amino acids: CASSLIGGNFQETQYF.

The V gene is TRBV6-2 or TRBV6-3, the J gene TRBJ1-2, with D unresolved. Germline assignment: CDR1 MNHEY and CDR2 SVGEGT. Trimming cost V 7 bases and J 4 bases, with 16 bases left between them. The CDR3 totals 14 residues. The CDR3 sequence is CASTSGSHPYGYTF. The CDR3 DNA reads as TGTGCCAGCACCTCGGGCAGCCATCCCTATGGCTACACCTTC.

At least ten counts were recorded for this clonotype. The chain recombines TRBV7-6 with TRBJ1-1, with TRBD1 as a possible D gene (5 bases). The CDR3 consists of 15 residues. Germline assignment: CDR1 SGHVS and CDR2 FNYEAQ. With 7 bases removed from V and 2 bases from J, the gap between germline ends came to 17 bases. The CDR3 sequence: CASNPWGGGNTEAFF. CDR3 coding DNA: TGTGCCAGCAACCCTTGGGGGGGAGGAAACACTGAAGCTTTCTTT. Looking up the rest from reference TRBV7-6 and TRBJ1-1 gives the full variable domain: GAGVSQSPRYKVTKRGQDVALRCDPISGHVSLYWYRQALGQGPEFLTYFNYEAQQDKSGLPNDRFSAERPEGSISTLTIQRTEQRDSAMYRCASNPWGGGNTEAFFGQGTRLTVV.

This clonotype was detected many times. The chain couples TRBV12-3 or TRBV12-4 to TRBJ1-2; no clear D. The V and J ends lost 5 bases and 1 base respectively, with 11 bases between them. There are 14 residues in the CDR3. The CDR3 nucleotides are TGTGCCAGCAGTCTGGGTCGGTTTAACTATGGCTACACCTTC. It specifies CASSLGRFNYGYTF.

The chain carries TRBV6-5 and TRBJ2-1; tentative D call: TRBD2 (6 bases). The length of the CDR3 is 12 residues. CDR1 and CDR2 from the germline V gene are MNHEY and SVGAGI. V lost 7 bases, J lost 6 bases, and 10 bases lay in between. The CDR3 DNA follows: TGTGCCAGCAAGTTGGGGGGCAATGAGCAGTTCTTC. Its translation: CASKLGGNEQFF.

The V call is TRBV12-3 or TRBV12-4, the J call TRBJ1-2, with D unresolved. Trimming stripped 3 bases from V and 4 bases from J, with 15 bases between. The CDR3 extends over 15 amino acids. The CDR3 is CASSLGSGAGYGYTF. CDR3 DNA: TGTGCCAGCAGTTTGGGCTCGGGCGCCGGCTATGGCTACACCTTC.

The chain links TRBV20-1 to TRBJ1-4, with 12 bases lining up with TRBD1. The CDR3 loop spans 19 amino acids. Germline V gene lookup returns CDR1 DFQATT and CDR2 SNEGSKA (reference sequence). V shed 0 bases and J 7 bases; nucleotides not matched to a gene: 15. The CDR3 sequence: CSARDPGRDRGLGSEKLFF. CDR3 in DNA: TGCAGTGCTAGAGATCCGGGGCGGGACAGGGGGCTGGGGAGTGAAAAACTGTTTTTT.

This clonotype was seen once. V gene TRBV10-3 combines with J gene TRBJ2-1; D unresolved. The CDR3 has 15 residues. Germline values: CDR1 ENHRY, CDR2 SYGVKD. V was trimmed by 4 bases and J by 4 bases, leaving 14 bases between them. CDR3 DNA: TGTGCCATCAGTGTAGCATCCCCGGAGTACAATGAGCAGTTCTTC. Translated: CAISVASPEYNEQFF.

The V call is TRBV27, the J call TRBJ2-4, with D perhaps matching TRBD1 (6 bases). From germline, CDR1 is MNHEY and CDR2 SMNVEV (reference sequence). The CDR3 length is 15 residues. V lost 5 bases to trimming and J lost 9 bases, with 20 bases between them. Here the CDR3 DNA reads TGTGCCAGCAGTCTCCGGGACACCGAGGGGACCATTCAGTACTTC. Protein product: CASSLRDTEGTIQYF.

This clonotype was seen ten or more times. The genes are TRBV28 and TRBJ1-6, with 7 bases that match TRBD1. The germline gives CDR1 MDHEN, CDR2 SYDVKM. Trimming at V came to 5 bases and at J to 6 bases, leaving 7 bases not matched to a gene. The CDR3 spans 15 residues. CDR3 sequence (DNA): TGTGCCAGCAGTCCTGTAGGGGGCTCTAATTCACCCCTCCACTTT. Encoded protein: CASSPVGGSNSPLHF.

This clonotype came up a few times. The J gene is TRBJ2-1, the V gene TRBV7-9; D is unclear. This CDR3 has 15 residues. V lost 4 bases and J lost 1, with 11 bases in between. Germline values: CDR1 SEHNR, CDR2 FQNEAQ (reference sequence). This CDR3 is CASSSTWPSYNEQFF. CDR3 in DNA: TGTGCCAGCAGCTCGACATGGCCGTCCTACAATGAGCAGTTCTTC.

The J gene is TRBJ2-7, the V gene TRBV11-2; D is possibly TRBD2 (6 bases). The CDR3 runs to 15 residues. The germline CDR1 and CDR2 sequences are SGHAT and FQNNGV. Deletions cut 1 base from V and 2 bases from J, with 12 bases between. CDR3 sequence (DNA): TGTGCCAGCAGCTTAGGTTTAGCGGTGGCCTACGAGCAGTACGTC. It specifies CASSLGLAVAYEQYV.

In its sample, this clonotype was seen a few times. V usage is TRBV7-4 and J usage is TRBJ2-4, with 11 bases that match TRBD1. The CDR3 loop spans 16 amino acids. J lost 2 bases, V lost 3 bases, and 3 bases had no gene match. From germline, CDR1 is SGHVT and CDR2 SQSDAQ. The CDR3 loop is CASSLGQGVSKNIQYF. The CDR3 region has the DNA TGTGCCAGCAGCTTGGGACAGGGGGTCTCCAAAAACATTCAGTACTTC.